This T cell receptor beta chain was captured in a study of T cells in Graves' hyperthyroidism and ophthalmopathy. This CDR3 contains 13 residues. The ends were cut back, 2 bases at V and 6 bases at J, with 14 bases in the middle. Germline CDR1 is GTSNPN and CDR2 is SVGIG (reference sequence). Worth noting for this clonotype: Antigen: not known.

Study-wide results and caveats: Blood also held most thyroid clonotypes expanded beyond 0.001.

The CDR3 regions of TCR beta were amplified from RNA transcripts. HTBI primers were employed in a first-round RT-PCR of the TCR CDR3. One entry per CDR3 protein results from TCRdb running MiXCR on the multiplex PCR reads. This table holds about 690,000 distinct CDR3 sequences, roughly 17% found once. Sequencing was carried out using blood. This rearrangement joins TRBV30 to TRBJ2-7, with D perhaps TRBD1 or TRBD2 (5 bases each). The sequence came from a man aged 45-65 years with Graves' hyperthyroidism. CDR3 DNA sequence: TGTGCCTGGAGTTTGGGGGATCCCGGCGAGCAGTACTTC. Translating gives CAWSLGDPGEQYF.